The clone carrying this T cell receptor (beta chain) was detected ten times or more. Antigen: not known. The data are from a study of breast tumors, draining lymph nodes, adjacent tissues. Germline CDR1 SNHLY, CDR2 FYNNEI. This CDR3 contains 13 residues. Trimming cost V 10 bases and J 9 bases, with 19 bases left between them. Broader study findings: Tumor repertoires ranked between lymph nodes and nontumor tissue in diversity, with V and J gene preferences. Tumor T cell lymph node origin was a supported hypothesis, not proven.

MiXCR, applied by TCRdb to the multiplex PCR reads, yields one record per CDR3 protein. There are under 150,000 distinct CDR3 sequences in the sample; 21% occur only once, and about 2.2% lies in the top ten. The lymph nodes were axillary draining lymph nodes from breast cancer patients. This receptor was identified in a female donor with breast cancer. Some clones in this sample may be carry-over from other donors' samples. The sample was axillary lymph node tissue. This sequence joins TRBV2 and TRBJ2-1; weak D call: TRBD2 (5 bases). CDR3 nucleotide sequence: TGTGCCACCCTAATGTCGCTAGCAGGTGAGCAGTTCTTC. It codes for CATLMSLAGEQFF.